These 7 T cell receptor beta chains came from one sample sequenced in a study of Graves' ophthalmopathy and Graves' hyperthyroidism. The TCR beta CDR3 regions underwent amplification from RNA transcripts. In the first round, RT-PCR was carried out with HTBI primers, and a multiplex PCR formed the second round. TCRdb recomputed calls from the multiplex PCR reads with MiXCR, one row per CDR3 protein. The sample lists roughly 300,000 distinct CDR3 sequences; about 17% were seen once. Sample: peripheral blood. The origin of the receptors is an adult man with Graves' ophthalmopathy.

The table lists this clonotype with many counts. The chain carries TRBV6-5 and TRBJ2-5; the D gene is possibly TRBD1 (7 bases). The CDR3 runs to 15 residues. Germline V gene lookup returns CDR1 MNHEY and CDR2 SVGAGI. The V end lost 2 bases, the J end lost 4 bases, and 14 bases lay between the germline ends. The CDR3, as DNA: TGTGCCAGCAGTTACCGGGGGACAGCCCGAGAGACCCAGTACTTC. This gives the protein CASSYRGTARETQYF.

This clonotype occurred many times. The chain couples TRBV4-1 to TRBJ2-7; 7 bases agree with TRBD1. Germline CDR1 MGHRA, CDR2 YSYEKL. The CDR3 extends over 17 amino acids. V trimming: 0 bases; J trimming: 3 bases; junction bases outside the gene matches: 11. The CDR3 here is CASSQDGHRDSYYEQYF. CDR3 nucleotides: TGCGCCAGCAGCCAAGACGGTCATAGGGACAGTTACTACGAGCAGTACTTC.

This clonotype showed up many times. J is TRBJ2-5 and V is TRBV4-1; TRBD1 agrees at 7 bases. After removal of 3 bases from V and 1 base from J, the junction contained 5 bases not matched to a gene. Per germline, CDR1 MGHRA and CDR2 YSYEKL. This CDR3 comprises 15 residues. The CDR3 here is CASSQIGTAQETQYF. CDR3 nucleotides: TGCGCCAGCAGCCAGATCGGGACAGCCCAAGAGACCCAGTACTTC.

In its sample, this clonotype was seen many times. The V call is TRBV10-3, the J call TRBJ2-5; TRBD1 aligns across 7 bases. Germline trimming cut 0 bases from V and 1 base from J; bases unmatched to any gene: 5. The length of the CDR3 is 16 residues. Germline values: CDR1 ENHRY, CDR2 SYGVKD. The CDR3: CAISESSRDSQETQYF. As DNA, the CDR3 is TGTGCCATCAGTGAGTCGAGTAGGGACAGCCAAGAGACCCAGTACTTC.

The sample holds many counts of this clonotype. V usage is TRBV2 and J usage is TRBJ2-5; D possibly corresponds to TRBD1 (6 bases). This CDR3 region has 12 residues. Germline V gene lookup returns CDR1 SNHLY and CDR2 FYNNEI. Trimming removed 3 bases at V and 7 bases at J, with 9 bases between. The CDR3 bases are TGTGCCAGCAGTGACAGGGGAGTGACCCAGTACTTC. It codes for CASSDRGVTQYF.

In its sample, this clonotype was seen many times. The gene calls are TRBV4-3 and TRBJ2-7; D call uncertain. CDR3 length: 14 residues. V lost 0 bases to trimming and J lost 6 bases, with 12 bases between them. Germline CDR1 and CDR2: LGHNA and YSLEER. CDR3 sequence: CASSQDSAPLEQYF. The CDR3 DNA reads as TGCGCCAGCAGCCAAGACAGTGCCCCCCTCGAGCAGTACTTC.

This clonotype came up many times. The V gene is TRBV5-1, the J gene TRBJ2-2, with a possible D match to TRBD1 (6 bases). The germline V and J ends were trimmed by 4 bases and 1 base, with 14 bases remaining between them. Per the germline V gene, CDR1 is SGHRS and CDR2 is YFSETQ. The CDR3 has 16 amino acids. CDR3 sequence reads: CASSQNPGQNTGELFF. CDR3 DNA: TGCGCCAGCAGCCAAAACCCGGGACAGAACACCGGGGAGCTGTTTTTT.